This TCR beta chain was profiled in a study of regulatory and conventional T cells in RAG deficiency. General observations from the study: In Omenn syndrome, Treg and Tconv repertoires overlapped >90%. Treg unique TCR beta sequences were approximately 95-fold fewer in Omenn syndrome and CID/AS patients than controls.

As to this clone: The antigen is not known.

Genomic DNA came from blood conventional CD4+ T cells gated CD25-low CD127-high. The CDR3 consists of 18 residues. V shed 4 bases and J 6 bases; nucleotides not matched to a gene: 18. Germline V CDR1 and CDR2: MNHEY, SMNVEV (reference sequence). Sequencing was performed with immunoSEQ multiplex PCR; in TCRdb, only in-frame clones are kept and a portion is missing. The table shows around 25,000 clones, with around 96% occurring only once. The same specimen was also included in a second study, on regulatory T cells. That source notes: Amplification used 52 TRBV primers and 13 TRBJ primers.

What was sequenced was CD25- CD4+ T cells sorted from blood. This rearrangement joins TRBV27 to TRBJ2-5, with 9 bases aligning to TRBD1. The receptor was isolated from a human donor in good health. The CDR3: CASSSNAGQGRSLKTQYF. CDR3 nucleotides: TGTGCCAGCAGTTCCAACGCCGGACAGGGGCGATCTCTAAAGACCCAGTACTTC.